The rows below give T cell receptor beta chains drawn from one sample of a study of T cells in localized non-small cell lung cancer. The assay was immunoSEQ multiplex PCR, and TCRdb's table has in-frame clones only and misses some. Seen here are roughly 40,000 clones, more than 85% observed once, and the top ten hold around 3.4%. The source material was peripheral blood, sampled before any cancer treatment. These receptors were collected from a man aged 18 to 49 with stage I lung adenocarcinoma. Both conserved end residues are trimmed from each CDR3. Each record gives: V gene, J gene, CDR3 protein.

V gene: TRBV18; J gene: TRBJ2-1; CDR3 protein: ASSPGGDSYNEQF
V gene: TRBV6-5; J gene: TRBJ1-6; CDR3 protein: ASSYSFGENSPLH
V gene: TRBV6-5; J gene: TRBJ1-5; CDR3 protein: ASSYSISSNQPQH
V gene: TRBV11-1; J gene: TRBJ1-2; CDR3 protein: ASSPLDREINYGYT
V gene: TRBV18; J gene: TRBJ2-7; CDR3 protein: ASSPAPGTVSYEQY
V gene: TRBV2; J gene: TRBJ2-2; CDR3 protein: ASIRSGSTGELF
V gene: TRBV4-1; J gene: TRBJ1-1; CDR3 protein: ASSQDRARVGTEAF
V gene: TRBV19; J gene: TRBJ2-2; CDR3 protein: ASIGVFNTGELF
V gene: TRBV30; J gene: TRBJ1-2; CDR3 protein: ATDRDRGFWSYGYT
V gene: TRBV5-5; J gene: TRBJ2-1; CDR3 protein: ASSSAGGNEQF
V gene: TRBV7-2; J gene: TRBJ1-1; CDR3 protein: ASSLGTNTEAF
V gene: TRBV4-2; J gene: TRBJ2-1; CDR3 protein: ASSQDFQLASDEQF
V gene: TRBV6-5; J gene: TRBJ1-1; CDR3 protein: ASSYSSRSTEAF
V gene: TRBV27; J gene: TRBJ2-3; CDR3 protein: ASSWASGVNLYTDTQY
V gene: TRBV7-2; J gene: TRBJ1-5; CDR3 protein: ASSLGRNQPQH
V gene: TRBV9; J gene: TRBJ1-5; CDR3 protein: ASSDGVSGNQPQH
V gene: TRBV4-1; J gene: TRBJ2-6; CDR3 protein: ASSQGIMANVLT
V gene: TRBV19; J gene: TRBJ2-4; CDR3 protein: ASSMRGEGNIQY
V gene: TRBV10-3; J gene: TRBJ1-1; CDR3 protein: ATATGIKDTEAF
V gene: TRBV4-2; J gene: TRBJ2-3; CDR3 protein: ASSQDSANQGTDTQY
V gene: TRBV9; J gene: TRBJ2-7; CDR3 protein: ASSPQWRGSHEQY
V gene: TRBV25-1; J gene: TRBJ2-2; CDR3 protein: ASSGSGTGELF